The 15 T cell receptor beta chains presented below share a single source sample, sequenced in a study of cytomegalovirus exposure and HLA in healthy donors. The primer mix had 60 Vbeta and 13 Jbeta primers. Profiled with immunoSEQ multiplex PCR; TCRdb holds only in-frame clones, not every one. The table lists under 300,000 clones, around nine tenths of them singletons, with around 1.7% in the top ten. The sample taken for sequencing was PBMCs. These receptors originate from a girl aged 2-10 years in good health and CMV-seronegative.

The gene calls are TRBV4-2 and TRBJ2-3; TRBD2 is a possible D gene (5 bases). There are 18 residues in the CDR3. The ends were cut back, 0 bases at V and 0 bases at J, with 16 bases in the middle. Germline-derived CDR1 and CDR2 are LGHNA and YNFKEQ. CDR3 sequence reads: CASSQDGVLGSSTDTQYF. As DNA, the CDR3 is TGTGCCAGCAGCCAAGATGGGGTACTAGGCTCTAGCACAGATACGCAGTATTTT.

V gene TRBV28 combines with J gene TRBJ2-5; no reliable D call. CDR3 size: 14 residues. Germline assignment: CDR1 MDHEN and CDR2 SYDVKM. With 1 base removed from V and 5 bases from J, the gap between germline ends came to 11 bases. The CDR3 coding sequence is TGTGCCAGCAGTTTATTACTGTGGTTGGAGACCCAGTACTTC. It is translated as CASSLLLWLETQYF.

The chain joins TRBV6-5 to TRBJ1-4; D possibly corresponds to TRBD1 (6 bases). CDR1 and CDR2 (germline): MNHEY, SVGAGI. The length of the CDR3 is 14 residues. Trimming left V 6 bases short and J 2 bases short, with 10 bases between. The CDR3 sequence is CASRRTVTNEKLFF. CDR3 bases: TGTGCCAGCAGGCGGACAGTTACTAATGAAAAACTGTTTTTT.

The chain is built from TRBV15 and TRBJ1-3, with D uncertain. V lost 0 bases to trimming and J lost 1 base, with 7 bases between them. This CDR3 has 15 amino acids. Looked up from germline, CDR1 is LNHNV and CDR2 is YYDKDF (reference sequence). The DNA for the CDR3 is TGTGCCACCAGCAGAGATGTCGGGTCTGGAAACACCATATATTTT. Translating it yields CATSRDVGSGNTIYF.

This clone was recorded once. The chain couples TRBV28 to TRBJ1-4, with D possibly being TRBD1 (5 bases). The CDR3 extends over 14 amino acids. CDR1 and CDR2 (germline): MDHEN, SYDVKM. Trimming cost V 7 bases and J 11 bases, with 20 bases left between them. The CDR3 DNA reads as TGTGCCAGCACAGAAGGGGTGGGTCGCCAGAAACTGTTTTTT. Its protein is CASTEGVGRQKLFF.

CDR3 protein: CASSPSDRGQETQYF. DNA of the CDR3: TGTGCCAGCAGTCCCTCCGACAGGGGCCAAGAGACCCAGTACTTC. This chain links TRBV6-1 with TRBJ2-5, with 8 bases that match TRBD1. The CDR3 spans 15 residues. In germline, CDR1 is MNHNS, CDR2 SASEGT. The J segment lost 1 base and the V segment lost 5 bases, leaving 6 bases of the junction unmatched.

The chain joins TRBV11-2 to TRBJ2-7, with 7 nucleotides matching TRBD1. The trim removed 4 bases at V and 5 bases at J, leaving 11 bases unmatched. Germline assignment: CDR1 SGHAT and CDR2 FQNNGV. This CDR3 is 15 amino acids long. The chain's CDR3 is CASSSWTGPADEQYF. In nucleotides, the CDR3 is TGTGCCAGCAGCTCCTGGACAGGTCCAGCGGACGAGCAGTACTTC.

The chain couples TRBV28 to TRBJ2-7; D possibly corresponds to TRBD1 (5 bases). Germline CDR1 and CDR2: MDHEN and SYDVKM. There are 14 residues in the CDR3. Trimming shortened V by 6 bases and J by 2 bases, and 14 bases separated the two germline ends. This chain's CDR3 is CASRRTIHPYEQYF. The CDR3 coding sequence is TGTGCCAGCAGGCGGACAATCCACCCCTACGAGCAGTACTTC.

The CDR3 sequence is CASRRAGGPYEQYF. CDR3 nucleotide sequence: TGTGCCAGCAGGAGAGCGGGGGGGCCTTACGAGCAGTACTTC. The chain uses TRBV28 and TRBJ2-7; 10 nucleotides align to TRBD2. The CDR3 extends over 14 amino acids. Trimming took 6 bases from V and 4 from J; bases not matched to a gene: 6. Germline V CDR1 and CDR2: MDHEN, SYDVKM.

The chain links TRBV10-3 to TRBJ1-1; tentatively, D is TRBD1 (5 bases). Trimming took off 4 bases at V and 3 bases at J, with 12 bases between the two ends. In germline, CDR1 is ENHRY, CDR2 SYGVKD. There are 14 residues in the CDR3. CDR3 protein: CAISVQGGDTEAFF. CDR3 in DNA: TGTGCCATCAGTGTTCAGGGCGGTGACACTGAAGCTTTCTTT.

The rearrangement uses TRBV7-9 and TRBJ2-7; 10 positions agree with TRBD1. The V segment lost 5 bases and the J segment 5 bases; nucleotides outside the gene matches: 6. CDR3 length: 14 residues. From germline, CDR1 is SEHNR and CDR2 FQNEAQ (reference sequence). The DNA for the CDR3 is TGTGCCAGCAGCCGGGGACAGGGGACCCACGAGCAGTACTTC. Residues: CASSRGQGTHEQYF.

CDR3 amino acids: CASSTFSGVYEQYF. The CDR3 bases are TGTGCCAGCAGCACTTTTTCGGGAGTTTATGAGCAGTACTTC. The chain links TRBV11-2 to TRBJ2-7; D might be TRBD2 (6 bases). The CDR3 runs 14 residues. From germline, CDR1 is SGHAT and CDR2 FQNNGV. The ends were cut back, 5 bases at V and 7 bases at J, with 18 bases in the middle.

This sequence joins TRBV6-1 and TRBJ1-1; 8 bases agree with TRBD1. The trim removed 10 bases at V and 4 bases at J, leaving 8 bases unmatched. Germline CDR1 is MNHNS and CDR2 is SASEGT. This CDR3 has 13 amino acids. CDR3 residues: CANTGGGGTEAFF. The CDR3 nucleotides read TGTGCCAACACAGGGGGGGGTGGCACTGAAGCTTTCTTT.

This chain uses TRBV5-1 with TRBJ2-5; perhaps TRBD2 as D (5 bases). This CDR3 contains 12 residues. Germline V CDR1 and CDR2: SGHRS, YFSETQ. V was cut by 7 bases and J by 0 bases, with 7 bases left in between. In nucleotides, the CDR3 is TGCGCCAGCTACGGGGACCAAGAGACCCAGTACTTC. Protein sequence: CASYGDQETQYF.

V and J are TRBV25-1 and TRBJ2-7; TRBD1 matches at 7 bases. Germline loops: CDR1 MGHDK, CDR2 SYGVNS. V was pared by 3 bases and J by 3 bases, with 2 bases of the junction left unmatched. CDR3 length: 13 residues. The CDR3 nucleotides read TGTGCCAGCAGTGATGGGACAGTCTACGAGCAGTACTTC. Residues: CASSDGTVYEQYF.